The clone carrying this T cell receptor (beta chain) was counted a few times. The data stem from a study of glioma-infiltrating T cells. TCR alpha and beta CDR3 regions were amplified from RNA using iRepertoire nested multiplex PCR. TCRdb independently ran MiXCR on the multiplex PCR reads; one entry per CDR3 protein. Of over 100,000 distinct CDR3 sequences listed, about 25% were seen once; the top ten hold approximately 35%. The CDR3 consists of 15 residues. With 9 bases removed from V and 0 bases from J, the gap between germline ends came to 17 bases. CDR1 ENHRY and CDR2 SYGVKD come from the germline V gene.

Material: glioma tissue, nonneoplastic brain tissue, or PBMCs (not recorded which). This receptor was identified in a human donor with low-grade glioma or glioblastoma, undergoing nonglioma brain surgery, or in good health (not recorded which). The gene calls are TRBV10-3 and TRBJ1-2; D is possibly TRBD1 (6 bases). The CDR3 loop is CAISAGTTANYGYTF. The CDR3 region has the DNA TGTGCCATATCTGCCGGGACAACAGCTAACTATGGCTACACCTTC.